The present TCR beta chain was sequenced within a study of OX40 agonist ivuxolimab in advanced cancers. Background for the entire study: The costimulatory receptor OX40 (CD134) was targeted by ivuxolimab, a fully human IgG2 agonistic monoclonal antibody. The monotherapy dose-escalation portion (N of about 50 patients) of the phase I ivuxolimab trial is reported in the paper. Of the 50 to 55 patients in dose escalation, about 20 had hepatocellular carcinoma, roughly 15 had melanoma, 9 had renal cell carcinoma and 9 had head and neck cancer. Partial responses occurred in three dose-escalation patients: two with cutaneous melanoma and one with hepatocellular carcinoma. The dose-escalation cohort was over 70% male with a mean age of roughly 60 years, ranging from about 23 to 85. Prior anti-PD-1, anti-PD-L1 or anti-CTLA-4 therapy was permitted, and checkpoint inhibitors had been received by 40% to 50% of dose-escalation patients. Peripheral TCRbeta sequencing aimed to test whether ivuxolimab altered TCR sequence diversity and caused clonal T-cell expansion. Intravenous ivuxolimab was administered to patients every 2 weeks at six dose levels: 0.01, 0.1, 0.3, 1.5, 3 and 10 mg/kg. On the study overall, not on this receptor specifically: At doses of 0.1 to 3.0 mg/kg, clonal expansion of both CD4+ and CD8+ blood T cells was observed from baseline to week 6. After ivuxolimab, CD8+ T cells had more expanded clones than CD4+ T cells on average. Partial responders in the 0.1-3.0 mg/kg groups had among the lowest normalized peripheral clonal expansion, especially among CD8+ T cells. The antigen specificity of the clonally expanded peripheral T cells was not determined. Low levels of normalized T-cell clonal expansion were also seen in some patients who did not respond.

The trial excluded patients who had a history of autoimmune disease or who were on systemic immunosuppression. In every dose cohort, peripheral blood was drawn for TCR sequencing at baseline, cycle 4 day 1, and cycle 7 day 1. Samples were obtained from an open-label, multicenter, first-in-human phase I dose-escalation trial of ivuxolimab. Adults with locally advanced or metastatic head and neck squamous cell, hepatocellular, melanoma or renal cell carcinoma were enrolled in the trial. Before TCR sequencing, CD4+ T cells and CD8+ T cells were sorted from peripheral blood as separate populations. Relative to germline, V is 6 bases shorter and J is 9 bases shorter, with 9 bases between their ends. The CDR3, cysteine through phenylalanine, is 11 amino acids long. The sequence is cut down to CDR3 DNA, 33 bases in frame from base 1. Reading the germline V gene gives CDR1 MDHEN and CDR2 SYDVKM. Genomic DNA was isolated from the sorted cells so that the TCRbeta CDR3 region could be sequenced. TCRbeta CDR3 regions were sequenced using the immunoSEQ Assay. TCRdb re-hosts the immuneACCESS table, in-frame sequences only. Its copies lack some clones; in the studies checked, an unresolved V gene accounts for under half of them, and the cause for the rest is not known. This sample comprises 70,000 to 85,000 clones, 65% to 90% of them detected only once. The top ten clones comprise approximately 1.9% of the sample.

In regard to this clone: Its binding antigen is unknown. Base qualities are not provided; no much larger clone lies one nucleotide away.

The clonotype was recovered from an adult with an advanced solid tumor such as melanoma, head and neck, liver or kidney cancer. The chain is made from TRBV28 and TRBJ2-1; TRBD2 is perhaps the D gene, given 6 matching bases. Source: CD4+ or CD8+ T cells sorted from blood, taken in a trial of the OX40 agonist ivuxolimab. The DNA sequence is as follows: TGTGCCAGCAGGGAGGGAGGTGAGCAGTTCTTC. It codes for CASREGGEQFF.